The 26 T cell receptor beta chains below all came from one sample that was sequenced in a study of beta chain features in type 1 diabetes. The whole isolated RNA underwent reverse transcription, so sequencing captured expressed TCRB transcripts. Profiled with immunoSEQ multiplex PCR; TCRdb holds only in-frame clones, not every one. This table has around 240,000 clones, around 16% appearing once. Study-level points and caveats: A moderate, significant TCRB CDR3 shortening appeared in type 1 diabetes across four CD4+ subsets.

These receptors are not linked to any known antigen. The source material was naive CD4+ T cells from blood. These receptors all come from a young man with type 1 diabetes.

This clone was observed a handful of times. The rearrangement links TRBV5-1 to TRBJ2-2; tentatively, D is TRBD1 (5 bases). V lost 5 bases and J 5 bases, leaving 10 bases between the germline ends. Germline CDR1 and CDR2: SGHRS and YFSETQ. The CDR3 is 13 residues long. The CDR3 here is CASRDTGTGELFF. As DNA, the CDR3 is TGCGCCAGCAGGGACACAGGAACCGGGGAGCTGTTTTTT. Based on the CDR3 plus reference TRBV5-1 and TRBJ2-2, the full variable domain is KAGVTQTPRYLIKTRGQQVTLSCSPISGHRSVSWYQQTPGQGLQFLFEYFSETQRNKGNFPGRFSGRQFSNSRSEMNVSTLELGDSALYLCASRDTGTGELFFGEGSRLTVL.

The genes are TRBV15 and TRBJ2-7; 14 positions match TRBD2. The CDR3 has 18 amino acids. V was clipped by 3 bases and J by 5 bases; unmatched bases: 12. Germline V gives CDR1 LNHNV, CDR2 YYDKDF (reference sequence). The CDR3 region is CATSRTPTPGLAGDEQYF. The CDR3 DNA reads TGTGCCACCAGCAGGACGCCCACTCCGGGACTAGCGGGAGACGAGCAGTACTTC.

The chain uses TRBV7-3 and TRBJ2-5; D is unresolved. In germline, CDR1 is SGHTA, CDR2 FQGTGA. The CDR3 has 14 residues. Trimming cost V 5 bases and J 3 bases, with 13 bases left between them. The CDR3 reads CASSRGSGKETQYF. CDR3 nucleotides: TGTGCCAGCAGCCGTGGTTCTGGGAAAGAGACCCAGTACTTC.

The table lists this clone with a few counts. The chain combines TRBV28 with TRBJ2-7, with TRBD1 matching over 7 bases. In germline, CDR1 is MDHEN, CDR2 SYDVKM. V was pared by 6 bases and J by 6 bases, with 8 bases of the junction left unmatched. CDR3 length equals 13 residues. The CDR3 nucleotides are TGTGCCAGCAGCCTCGGGACAGTCCCCGAGCAGTACTTC. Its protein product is CASSLGTVPEQYF.

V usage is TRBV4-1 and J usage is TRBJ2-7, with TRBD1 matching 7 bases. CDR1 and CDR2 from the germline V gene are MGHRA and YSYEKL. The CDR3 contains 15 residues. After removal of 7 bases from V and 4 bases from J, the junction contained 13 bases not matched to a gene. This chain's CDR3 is CASTGFRQGSYEQYF. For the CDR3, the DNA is TGCGCCAGCACGGGATTCCGACAGGGTTCTTACGAGCAGTACTTC.

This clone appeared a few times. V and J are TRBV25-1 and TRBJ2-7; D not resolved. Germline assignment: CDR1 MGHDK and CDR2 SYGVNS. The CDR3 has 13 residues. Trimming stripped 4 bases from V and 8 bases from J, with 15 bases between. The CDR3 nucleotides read TGTGCCAGCAGTGCCCCGGCCCCCGAAAAGCAGTACTTC. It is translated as CASSAPAPEKQYF.

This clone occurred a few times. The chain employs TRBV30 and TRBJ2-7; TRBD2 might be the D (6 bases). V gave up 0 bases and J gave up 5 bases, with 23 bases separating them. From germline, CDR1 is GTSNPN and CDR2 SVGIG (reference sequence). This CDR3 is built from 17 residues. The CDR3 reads CAWSVLKPGLPFDEQYF. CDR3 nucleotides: TGTGCCTGGAGTGTACTTAAGCCAGGACTACCGTTTGACGAGCAGTACTTC.

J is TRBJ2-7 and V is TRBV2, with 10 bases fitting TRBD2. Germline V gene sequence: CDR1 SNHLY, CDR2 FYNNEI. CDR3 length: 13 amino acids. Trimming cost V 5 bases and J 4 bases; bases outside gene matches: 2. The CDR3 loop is CASSWTSGYEQYF. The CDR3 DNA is TGTGCCAGCAGTTGGACTAGCGGTTACGAGCAGTACTTC.

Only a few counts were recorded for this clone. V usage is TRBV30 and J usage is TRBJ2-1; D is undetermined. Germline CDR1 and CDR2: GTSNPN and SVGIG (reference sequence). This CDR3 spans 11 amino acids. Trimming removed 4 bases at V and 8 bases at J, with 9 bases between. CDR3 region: CAWTHWDEQFF. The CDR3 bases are TGTGCCTGGACTCATTGGGATGAGCAGTTCTTC.

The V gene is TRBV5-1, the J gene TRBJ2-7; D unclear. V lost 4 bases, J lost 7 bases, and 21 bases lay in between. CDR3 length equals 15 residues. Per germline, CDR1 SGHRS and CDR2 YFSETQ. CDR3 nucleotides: TGCGCCAGCAGCCAAACTGGCGGAGATATACAGGAGCAGTACTTC. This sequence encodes CASSQTGGDIQEQYF.

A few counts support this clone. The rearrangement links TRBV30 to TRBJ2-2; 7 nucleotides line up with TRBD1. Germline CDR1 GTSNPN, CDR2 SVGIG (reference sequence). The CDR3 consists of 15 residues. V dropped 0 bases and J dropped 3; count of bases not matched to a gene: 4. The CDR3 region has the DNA TGTGCCTGGAGTGTAACGGGACAGCACACCGGGGAGCTGTTTTTT. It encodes CAWSVTGQHTGELFF.

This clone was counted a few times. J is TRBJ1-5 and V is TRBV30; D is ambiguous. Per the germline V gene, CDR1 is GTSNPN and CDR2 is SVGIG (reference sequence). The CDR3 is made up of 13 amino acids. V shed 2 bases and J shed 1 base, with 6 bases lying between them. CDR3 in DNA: TGTGCCTGGAGTCACGGGAGCAATCAGCCCCAGCATTTT. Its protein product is CAWSHGSNQPQHF.

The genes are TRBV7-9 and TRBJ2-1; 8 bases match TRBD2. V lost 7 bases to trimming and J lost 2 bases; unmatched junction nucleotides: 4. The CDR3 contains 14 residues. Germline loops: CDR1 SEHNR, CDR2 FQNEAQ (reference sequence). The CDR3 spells CASKPGLAYNEQFF. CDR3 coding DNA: TGTGCCAGCAAGCCGGGACTAGCCTACAATGAGCAGTTCTTC. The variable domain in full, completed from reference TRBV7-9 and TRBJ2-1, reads DTGVSQNPRHKITKRGQNVTFRCDPISEHNRLYWYRQTLGQGPEFLTYFQNEAQLEKSRLLSDRFSAERPKGSFSTLEIQRTEQGDSAMYLCASKPGLAYNEQFFGPGTRLTVL.

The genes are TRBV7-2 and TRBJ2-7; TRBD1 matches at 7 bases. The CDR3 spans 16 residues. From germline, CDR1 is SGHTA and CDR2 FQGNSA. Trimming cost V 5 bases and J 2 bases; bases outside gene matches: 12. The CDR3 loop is CASSGGTASITYEQYF. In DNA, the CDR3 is TGTGCCAGCAGCGGTGGGACAGCCTCGATAACCTACGAGCAGTACTTC.

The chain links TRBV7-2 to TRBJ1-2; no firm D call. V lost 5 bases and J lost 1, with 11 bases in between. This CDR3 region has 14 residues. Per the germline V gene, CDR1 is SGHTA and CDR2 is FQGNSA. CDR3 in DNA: TGTGCCAGCAGCCCGACGTCCGTTAACTATGGCTACACCTTC. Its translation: CASSPTSVNYGYTF.

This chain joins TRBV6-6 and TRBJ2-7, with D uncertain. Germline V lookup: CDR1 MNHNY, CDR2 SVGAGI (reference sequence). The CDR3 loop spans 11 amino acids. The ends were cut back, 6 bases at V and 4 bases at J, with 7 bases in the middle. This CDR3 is CASSPAYEQYF. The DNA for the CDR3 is TGTGCCAGCAGCCCCGCGTACGAGCAGTACTTC.

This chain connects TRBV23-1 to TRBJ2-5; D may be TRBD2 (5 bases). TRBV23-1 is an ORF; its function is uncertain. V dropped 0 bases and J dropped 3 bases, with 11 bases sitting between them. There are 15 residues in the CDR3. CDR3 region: CASSQSSGLKETQYF. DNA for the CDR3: TGCGCCAGCAGTCAATCGTCGGGGTTAAAAGAGACCCAGTACTTC.

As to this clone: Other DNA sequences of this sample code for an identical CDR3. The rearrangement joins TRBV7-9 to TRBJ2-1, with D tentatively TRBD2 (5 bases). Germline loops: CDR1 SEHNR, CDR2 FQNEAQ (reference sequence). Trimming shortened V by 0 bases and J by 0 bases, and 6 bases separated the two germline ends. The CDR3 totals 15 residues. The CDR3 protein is CASSLAGSSYNEQFF. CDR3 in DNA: TGTGCCAGCAGCTTAGCAGGGAGCTCCTACAATGAGCAGTTCTTC.

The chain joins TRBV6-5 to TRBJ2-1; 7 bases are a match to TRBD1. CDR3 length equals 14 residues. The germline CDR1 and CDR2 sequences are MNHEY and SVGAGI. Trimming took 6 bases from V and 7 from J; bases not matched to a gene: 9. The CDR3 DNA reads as TGTGCCAGCAGCTCCGGGACAGCCTGGAATGAGCAGTTCTTC. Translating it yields CASSSGTAWNEQFF.

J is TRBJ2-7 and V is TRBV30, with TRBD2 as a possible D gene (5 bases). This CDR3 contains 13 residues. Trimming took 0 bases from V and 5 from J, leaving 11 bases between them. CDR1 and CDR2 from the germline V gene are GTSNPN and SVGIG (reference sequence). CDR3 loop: CAWSVSDWNEQYF. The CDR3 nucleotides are TGTGCCTGGAGTGTTTCGGACTGGAACGAGCAGTACTTC.

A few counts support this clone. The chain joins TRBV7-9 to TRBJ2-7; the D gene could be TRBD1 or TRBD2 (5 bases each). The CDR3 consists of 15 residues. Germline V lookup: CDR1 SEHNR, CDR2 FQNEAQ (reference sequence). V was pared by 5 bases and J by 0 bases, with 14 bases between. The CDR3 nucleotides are TGTGCCAGCAGCCTCCGGGGCGAGAGCTCCTACGAGCAGTACTTC. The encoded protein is CASSLRGESSYEQYF.

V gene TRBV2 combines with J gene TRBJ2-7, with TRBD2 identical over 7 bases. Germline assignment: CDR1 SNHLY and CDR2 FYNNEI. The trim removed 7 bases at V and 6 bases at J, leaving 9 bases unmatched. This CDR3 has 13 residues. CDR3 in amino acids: CASNEAGVGEQYF. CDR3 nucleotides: TGTGCCAGCAACGAGGCGGGAGTAGGCGAGCAGTACTTC.

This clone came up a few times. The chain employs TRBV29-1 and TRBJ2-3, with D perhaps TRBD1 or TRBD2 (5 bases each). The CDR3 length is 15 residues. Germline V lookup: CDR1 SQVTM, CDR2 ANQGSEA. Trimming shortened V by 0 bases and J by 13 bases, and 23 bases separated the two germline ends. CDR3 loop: CSVEDRGTDHLRKYF. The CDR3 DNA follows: TGCAGCGTTGAAGACCGAGGGACGGACCACCTGAGGAAGTATTTT.

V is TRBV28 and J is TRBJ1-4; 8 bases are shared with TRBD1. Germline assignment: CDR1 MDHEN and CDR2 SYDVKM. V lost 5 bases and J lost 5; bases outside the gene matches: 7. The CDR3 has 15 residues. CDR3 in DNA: TGTGCCAGCAGTCTCCGGGACAGGAAGAATGAAAAACTGTTTTTT. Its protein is CASSLRDRKNEKLFF.

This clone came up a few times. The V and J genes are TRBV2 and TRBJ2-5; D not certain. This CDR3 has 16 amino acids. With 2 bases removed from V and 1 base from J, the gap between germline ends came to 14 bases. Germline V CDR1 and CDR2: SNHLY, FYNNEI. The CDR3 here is CASSERVYLAQETQYF. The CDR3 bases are TGTGCCAGCAGTGAAAGGGTGTATTTGGCCCAAGAGACCCAGTACTTC.

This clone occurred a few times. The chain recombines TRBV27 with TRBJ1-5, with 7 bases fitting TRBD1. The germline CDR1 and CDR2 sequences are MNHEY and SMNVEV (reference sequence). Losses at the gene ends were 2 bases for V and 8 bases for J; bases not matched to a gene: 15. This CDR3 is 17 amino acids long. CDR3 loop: CASSLGGTRQGGEPQHF. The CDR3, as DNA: TGTGCCAGCAGTTTAGGTGGGACCCGACAGGGCGGAGAGCCCCAGCATTTT.